The 10 T cell receptor beta chains below all came from one sample that was sequenced in a study of T cells in Graves' hyperthyroidism and ophthalmopathy. RNA transcripts provided the source from which TCR beta CDR3 regions were amplified. The primer set for the first-round RT-PCR of the TCR CDR3 was HTBI. TCRdb ran MiXCR on the multiplex PCR reads and lists one entry per CDR3 protein. Of 340,000 or so distinct CDR3 sequences listed, about 20% are singletons. The specimen was blood. Every receptor here comes from a woman between 45 and 60 years old with Graves' hyperthyroidism.

The rearrangement joins TRBV7-9 to TRBJ2-7, with 7 bases lining up with TRBD1. V was pared by 5 bases and J by 4 bases, with 5 bases of the junction left unmatched. The CDR3 totals 13 residues. CDR1 and CDR2 from the germline V gene are SEHNR and FQNEAQ (reference sequence). DNA of the CDR3: TGTGCCAGCAGCCACCCACAGGGGTACGAGCAGTACTTC. Translation: CASSHPQGYEQYF. Filled out from reference TRBV7-9 and TRBJ2-7, the complete variable domain reads DTGVSQNPRHKITKRGQNVTFRCDPISEHNRLYWYRQTLGQGPEFLTYFQNEAQLEKSRLLSDRFSAERPKGSFSTLEIQRTEQGDSAMYLCASSHPQGYEQYFGPGTRLTVT.

As concerns this clonotype: A much larger clone is a single base away; this may be a read error. This sequence joins TRBV7-9 and TRBJ1-6, with D hard to call. The CDR3 spans 12 residues. Per germline, CDR1 SEHNR and CDR2 FQNEAQ (reference sequence). The CDR3 is CASSSYNPPLHF. The CDR3 DNA follows: TGTGCCAGCAGCTCCTATAATCCACCCCTCCACTTT.

This clonotype was counted many times. The CDR3 spells CSARGTAYGYTF. CDR3 DNA sequence: TGCAGTGCTAGGGGGACAGCCTATGGCTACACCTTC. The chain links TRBV20-1 to TRBJ1-2; 7 positions agree with TRBD1. Germline trimming cut 3 bases from V and 4 bases from J; bases unmatched to any gene: 2. Germline V gene lookup returns CDR1 DFQATT and CDR2 SNEGSKA (reference sequence). The CDR3 is 12 amino acids.

This clonotype was seen a handful of times. This chain links TRBV9 with TRBJ2-6; D might be TRBD1 or TRBD2, each matching 7 bases. The germline CDR1 and CDR2 sequences are SGDLS and YYNGEE. CDR3 size: 18 residues. With 0 bases removed from V and 0 bases from J, the gap between germline ends came to 13 bases. The CDR3, as DNA: TGTGCCAGCAGCGTAGATCAGGGGGGGCCCTCTGGGGCCAACGTCCTGACTTTC. Residues: CASSVDQGGPSGANVLTF.

In this sample, this clonotype turned up many times. The chain uses TRBV2 and TRBJ1-1; perhaps TRBD1 as D (5 bases). Germline V gene sequence: CDR1 SNHLY, CDR2 FYNNEI. The CDR3 extends over 14 amino acids. V was pared by 6 bases and J by 0 bases, with 11 bases between. CDR3 sequence (DNA): TGTGCCAGCAGCCCGGGACGGATGAACACTGAAGCTTTCTTT. It is translated as CASSPGRMNTEAFF.

This clonotype has at least ten counts. The chain combines TRBV11-2 with TRBJ1-1; 10 bases are shared with TRBD1. The CDR3 contains 15 residues. The J segment lost 9 bases and the V segment lost 4 bases, leaving 11 bases of the junction unmatched. CDR1 is SGHAT, CDR2 FQNNGV, per germline. The CDR3 sequence is CASSSPRDRGSKAFF. As DNA, the CDR3 is TGTGCCAGCAGCTCACCCCGGGACAGGGGATCTAAAGCTTTCTTT.

In the case of this clonotype: This may come from a read error, since a much larger clone is one base off. The gene calls are TRBV5-1 and TRBJ2-5; possible D gene TRBD1, 6 bases. The CDR3 extends over 16 amino acids. Germline V gene sequence: CDR1 SGHRS, CDR2 YFSETQ. V was clipped by 7 bases and J by 6 bases, with 25 bases between them. CDR3 sequence: CASGISASTGLQTQYF. Here the CDR3 DNA reads TGCGCCAGCGGCATATCCGCCTCTACAGGGTTGCAGACCCAGTACTTC.

This clonotype occurred many times. CDR3 coding DNA: TGTGCCAGCAGTGAAGCGGGGGGACAGTGGCATTCACCCCTCCACTTT. Translating it yields CASSEAGGQWHSPLHF. This chain joins TRBV2 and TRBJ1-6; TRBD1 agrees at 7 bases. The CDR3 has 16 residues. Trimming took 0 bases from V and 8 from J; bases not matched to a gene: 7. Germline loops: CDR1 SNHLY, CDR2 FYNNEI. The full variable domain, with the rest looked up from reference TRBV2 and TRBJ1-6, is EPEVTQTPSHQVTQMGQEVILRCVPISNHLYFYWYRQILGQKVEFLVSFYNNEISEKSEIFDDQFSVERPDGSNFTLKIRSTKLEDSAMYFCASSEAGGQWHSPLHFGNGTRLTVT.

To note about this clonotype: One end of the junction fails to match germline, which may point to a read error. The chain employs TRBV20-1 and TRBJ2-1; the D is unclear. CDR1 is DFQATT, CDR2 SNEGSKA, per germline (reference sequence). The CDR3 is made up of 15 amino acids. The CDR3 is CRAIGPAPIDDEQFF. CDR3 bases: TGCAGGGCTATTGGCCCAGCCCCAATAGACGATGAGCAGTTCTTC.

This clonotype was observed a few times. V gene TRBV20-1 combines with J gene TRBJ2-1; 10 positions match TRBD2. V was clipped by 5 bases and J by 4 bases; unmatched bases: 11. Germline V gene sequence: CDR1 DFQATT, CDR2 SNEGSKA (reference sequence). The CDR3 length is 16 residues. Here the CDR3 DNA reads TGCAGTGCTTCGAGGGGGACTAGCGACTTATACAATGAGCAGTTCTTC. Translation: CSASRGTSDLYNEQFF.